This T cell receptor beta chain was sequenced in a study of identical twins' blood T cells. CDR3 length: 15 amino acids. Trimming left V 0 bases short and J 5 bases short, with 13 bases between. Germline V gives CDR1 LNHNV, CDR2 YYDKDF (reference sequence). Ten or more counts support this clonotype. TCRdb independently ran MiXCR on the 5' RACE reads; one entry per CDR3 protein. Of 350,000 to 450,000 distinct CDR3 sequences listed, over 25% were seen once; the top ten hold 6.1%. The sample taken for sequencing was PBMCs. The V call is TRBV15, the J call TRBJ1-2; D uncertain. This receptor was identified in a woman aged 18-55 years in good health. The CDR3 DNA reads TGTGCCACCAGCAGAGATCGTGAGCCGCAATATGGCTACACCTTC. This sequence encodes CATSRDREPQYGYTF.